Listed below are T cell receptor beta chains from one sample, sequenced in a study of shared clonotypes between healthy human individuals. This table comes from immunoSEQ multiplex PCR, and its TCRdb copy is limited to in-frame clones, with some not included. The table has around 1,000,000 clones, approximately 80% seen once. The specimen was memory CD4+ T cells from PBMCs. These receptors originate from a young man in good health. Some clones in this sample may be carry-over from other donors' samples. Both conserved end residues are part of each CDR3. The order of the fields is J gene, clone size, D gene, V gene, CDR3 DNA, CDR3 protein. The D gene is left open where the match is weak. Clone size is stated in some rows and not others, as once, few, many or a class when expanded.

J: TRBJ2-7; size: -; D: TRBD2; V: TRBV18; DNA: TGTGCCAGCTCACCGCCGACTAGCGGGGCTTTCTACGAGCAGTACTTC; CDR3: CASSPPTSGAFYEQYF
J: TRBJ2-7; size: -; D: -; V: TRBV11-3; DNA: TGTGCCAGCAGCCCAGGGGGGGCTTTCTACGAGCAGTACTTC; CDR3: CASSPGGAFYEQYF
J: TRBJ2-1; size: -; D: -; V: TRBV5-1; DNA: TGCGCCAGCAGCTTTGAGGGACTCCCTGGGGATGAGCAGTTCTTC; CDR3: CASSFEGLPGDEQFF
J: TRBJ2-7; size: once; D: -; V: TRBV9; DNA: TGTGCCAGCAGCGTAGAATCCGGCGCCGGAGCCTACGAGCAGTACTTC; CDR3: CASSVESGAGAYEQYF
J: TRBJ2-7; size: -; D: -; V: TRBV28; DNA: TGTGCCAGCAGTTTAGAAGGGCCCTACGAGCAGTACTTC; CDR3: CASSLEGPYEQYF
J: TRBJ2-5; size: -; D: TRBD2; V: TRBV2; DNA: TGTGCCAGCGGATCTAGCGGGAGGGGGGAGACCCAGTACTTC; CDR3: CASGSSGRGETQYF
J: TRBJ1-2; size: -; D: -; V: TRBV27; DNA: TGTGCCAGCAGTTTTATTCCGCGGGCGGTCTATGGCTACACCTTC; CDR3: CASSFIPRAVYGYTF
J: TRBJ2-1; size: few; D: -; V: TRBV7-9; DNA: TGTGCCAGCTGCCGATCGGCGGGACCCCACAATGAGCAGTTCTTC; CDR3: CASCRSAGPHNEQFF
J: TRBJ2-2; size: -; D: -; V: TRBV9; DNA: TGTGCCAGCAGCGTAGTCGGTCGGGCTAGCGAAAAGAACACCGGGGAGCTGTTTTTT; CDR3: CASSVVGRASEKNTGELFF
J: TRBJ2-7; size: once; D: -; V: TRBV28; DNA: TGTGCCAGCAGTTATGGGGGAAAGTACGAGCAGTACTTC; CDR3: CASSYGGKYEQYF
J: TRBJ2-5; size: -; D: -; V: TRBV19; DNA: TGTGCCAGTAGGGCAGGAGAGACCCAGTACTTC; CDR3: CASRAGETQYF
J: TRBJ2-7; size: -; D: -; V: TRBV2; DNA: TGTGCCAGCAGACTACTCGGACAGTCCTACGAGCAGTACTTC; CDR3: CASRLLGQSYEQYF
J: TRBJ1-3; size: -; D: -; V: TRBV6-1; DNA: TGTGCCAGCACATCGCTGAACCATGGAAACACCATATATTTT; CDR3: CASTSLNHGNTIYF
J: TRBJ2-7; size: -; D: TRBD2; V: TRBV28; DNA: TGTGCCAGCAGTATCGGGGGGTACGAGCAGTACTTC; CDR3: CASSIGGYEQYF
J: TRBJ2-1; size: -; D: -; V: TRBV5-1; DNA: TGCGCCAGCTCGGACACGAGACTTATGCAGTTCTTC; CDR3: CASSDTRLMQFF
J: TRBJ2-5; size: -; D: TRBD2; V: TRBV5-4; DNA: TGTGCCAGCACCCTGACTAGCGGGAGGGCCCAAGAGACCCAGTACTTC; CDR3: CASTLTSGRAQETQYF
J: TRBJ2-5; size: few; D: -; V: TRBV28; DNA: TGTGCCAGCAGCATTGTGGAGGGGGCACAGACCCAGTACTTC; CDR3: CASSIVEGAQTQYF
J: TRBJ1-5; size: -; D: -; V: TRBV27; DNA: TGTGCCAGCAGTTCGGGGGGGGACGGGATGCCCCAGCATTTT; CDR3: CASSSGGDGMPQHF
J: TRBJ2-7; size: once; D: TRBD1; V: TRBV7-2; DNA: TGTGCCAGCAGCTTAGACGGGACAGGGAGTATCTACGAGCAGTACTTC; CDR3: CASSLDGTGSIYEQYF
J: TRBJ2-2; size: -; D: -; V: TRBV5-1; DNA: TGCGCCAGCAGCTTATTTAGTCAGAGCGACGGGGAGCTGTTTTTT; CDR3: CASSLFSQSDGELFF
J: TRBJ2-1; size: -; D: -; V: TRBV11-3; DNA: TGTGCCAGCAGCCCATCCTCGGGTAGCTACAATGAGCAGTTCTTC; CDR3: CASSPSSGSYNEQFF
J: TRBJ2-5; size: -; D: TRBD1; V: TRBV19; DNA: TGTGCCAGTAGTAGGGACAGGGGGGAGACCCAGTACTTC; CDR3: CASSRDRGETQYF
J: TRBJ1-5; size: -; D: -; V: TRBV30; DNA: TGTGCCTGGAGCGTTAGCAATCAGCCCCAGCATTTT; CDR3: CAWSVSNQPQHF
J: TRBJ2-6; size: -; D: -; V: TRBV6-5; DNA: TGTGCCAGCAGTCTCGACCACTCTGGGGCCAACGTCCTGACTTTC; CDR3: CASSLDHSGANVLTF
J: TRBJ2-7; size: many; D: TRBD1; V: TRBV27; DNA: TGTGCCAGCAGTGCCGGGACAGGGGGCCGCTACGAGCAGTACTTC; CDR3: CASSAGTGGRYEQYF
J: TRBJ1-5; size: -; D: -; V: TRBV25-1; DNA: TGTGCCAGCAGTGAATTCGGTCCCCTTACCAATCAGCCCCAGCATTTT; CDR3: CASSEFGPLTNQPQHF